A selection of T cell receptor beta chains follows, all from one sample in a study of blood T cell repertoires in COVID-19. TCRdb keeps only in-frame clones here, not all; method: immunoSEQ multiplex PCR. This table holds some 12,000 clones, more than 90% found once. Sequenced input: peripheral blood. These receptors all come from a man in his 70s with active COVID-19. The CDR3 runs from the conserved cysteine through the conserved F or W. Each record gives: V gene, clone size, J gene, D gene, CDR3 protein, CDR3 DNA. The D gene is left open where the match is weak. Size is stated for part of the rows, as once, few or many counts, or as a class when the clone is expanded.

v_gene: TRBV6-5
abundance: .
j_gene: TRBJ2-2
d_gene: .
CDR3aa: CASSFGRGGPGELFF
CDR3nt: TGTGCCAGCAGTTTCGGCAGGGGCGGCCCCGGGGAGCTGTTTTTT

v_gene: TRBV27
abundance: once
j_gene: TRBJ2-3
d_gene: TRBD2
CDR3aa: CATRQGGFTDTQYF
CDR3nt: TGTGCCACAAGGCAGGGAGGGTTCACAGATACGCAGTATTTT

v_gene: TRBV3-1/TRBV3-2
abundance: .
j_gene: TRBJ1-2
d_gene: .
CDR3aa: CASSLRTDYPSGDGYTF
CDR3nt: TGTGCCAGCAGCCTCCGGACGGACTATCCCTCGGGGGATGGCTACACCTTC

v_gene: TRBV5-1
abundance: once
j_gene: TRBJ1-1
d_gene: .
CDR3aa: CASSIDTNTEAFF
CDR3nt: TGCGCCAGCAGCATTGACACGAACACTGAAGCTTTCTTT

v_gene: TRBV4-2
abundance: .
j_gene: TRBJ2-1
d_gene: TRBD1
CDR3aa: CASSQSGVTGGYNEQFF
CDR3nt: TGTGCCAGCAGCCAATCGGGAGTAACAGGGGGGTACAATGAGCAGTTCTTC

v_gene: TRBV6-2/TRBV6-3
abundance: .
j_gene: TRBJ1-1
d_gene: TRBD1
CDR3aa: CASSFTGGYTEAFF
CDR3nt: TGTGCCAGCAGTTTCACAGGGGGCTATACTGAAGCTTTCTTT

v_gene: TRBV10-3
abundance: .
j_gene: TRBJ1-2
d_gene: TRBD1
CDR3aa: CAISSEGQGAYGYTF
CDR3nt: TGTGCCATCAGCTCTGAGGGACAGGGGGCCTATGGCTACACCTTC

v_gene: TRBV4-1
abundance: .
j_gene: TRBJ2-3
d_gene: TRBD1
CDR3aa: CASSLGTGTDTQYF
CDR3nt: TGCGCCAGCAGCCTAGGGACAGGCACAGATACGCAGTATTTT

v_gene: TRBV30
abundance: .
j_gene: TRBJ1-5
d_gene: .
CDR3aa: CAWSVRGDNAGFYSNQPQHF
CDR3nt: TGTGCCTGGAGTGTAAGAGGGGACAACGCTGGATTCTATAGCAATCAGCCCCAGCATTTT

v_gene: TRBV24-1
abundance: .
j_gene: TRBJ1-5
d_gene: .
CDR3aa: CATRYTGNQPQHF
CDR3nt: TGTGCCACCAGATACACAGGGAATCAGCCCCAGCATTTT

v_gene: TRBV5-5
abundance: .
j_gene: TRBJ2-3
d_gene: TRBD2
CDR3aa: CASSSRTTAGVGDTQYF
CDR3nt: TGTGCCAGCAGCTCCCGGACGACGGCGGGAGTAGGAGATACGCAGTATTTT

v_gene: TRBV4-1
abundance: .
j_gene: TRBJ1-1
d_gene: .
CDR3aa: CASSHLDSRNTEAFF
CDR3nt: TGCGCCAGCAGTCACTTGGACAGTAGGAACACTGAAGCTTTCTTT

v_gene: TRBV4-1
abundance: .
j_gene: TRBJ2-7
d_gene: .
CDR3aa: CASSQPSGLAYEQYF
CDR3nt: TGCGCCAGCAGCCAACCCAGCGGGCTAGCCTACGAGCAGTACTTC

v_gene: TRBV7-9
abundance: .
j_gene: TRBJ1-2
d_gene: .
CDR3aa: CASSLESAGRAYTF
CDR3nt: TGTGCCAGCAGCTTAGAGTCCGCGGGACGGGCCTACACCTTC

v_gene: TRBV7-2
abundance: .
j_gene: TRBJ2-7
d_gene: TRBD1
CDR3aa: CASSLGVQGADEQYF
CDR3nt: TGTGCCAGCAGCTTAGGGGTTCAGGGGGCGGACGAGCAGTACTTC

v_gene: TRBV4-2
abundance: .
j_gene: TRBJ2-7
d_gene: TRBD2
CDR3aa: CASSRSTSGSFYEQYF
CDR3nt: TGTGCCAGCAGCCGGTCGACTAGCGGGAGTTTCTACGAGCAGTACTTC

v_gene: TRBV10-3
abundance: .
j_gene: TRBJ2-1
d_gene: .
CDR3aa: CAISEWEPNEQFF
CDR3nt: TGTGCCATCAGTGAGTGGGAGCCCAATGAGCAGTTCTTC

v_gene: TRBV19
abundance: .
j_gene: TRBJ1-2
d_gene: .
CDR3aa: CASSILSAGANFLRTPERF
CDR3nt: TGTGCCAGTAGTATACTTTCCGCAGGGGCGAATTTTCTACGAACGCCGGAGCGGTTC

v_gene: TRBV5-6
abundance: few
j_gene: TRBJ1-6
d_gene: .
CDR3aa: CASSSPSSSYNSPLHF
CDR3nt: TGTGCCAGCAGCTCGCCATCGAGCTCCTATAATTCACCCCTCCACTTT

v_gene: TRBV24-1
abundance: .
j_gene: TRBJ2-1
d_gene: .
CDR3aa: CATSETRSSYNEQFF
CDR3nt: TGTGCCACCAGTGAAACTCGGAGCTCCTACAATGAGCAGTTCTTC

v_gene: TRBV2
abundance: .
j_gene: TRBJ2-3
d_gene: .
CDR3aa: CASSGEAGTDTQYF
CDR3nt: TGTGCCAGCAGTGGAGAGGCCGGCACAGATACGCAGTATTTT

v_gene: TRBV9
abundance: .
j_gene: TRBJ2-7
d_gene: .
CDR3aa: CASSVGAVGPFSYEQYF
CDR3nt: TGTGCCAGCAGCGTAGGAGCCGTCGGTCCCTTCTCCTACGAGCAGTACTTC

v_gene: TRBV15
abundance: .
j_gene: TRBJ2-3
d_gene: TRBD2
CDR3aa: CATSSQLGRPGGPSTDTQYF
CDR3nt: TGTGCCACCAGCAGTCAACTAGGACGACCGGGGGGGCCTAGCACAGATACGCAGTATTTT

v_gene: TRBV6-6
abundance: .
j_gene: TRBJ2-1
d_gene: .
CDR3aa: CASIGGSYNEQFF
CDR3nt: TGTGCCAGCATCGGCGGCTCCTACAATGAGCAGTTCTTC

v_gene: TRBV7-3
abundance: .
j_gene: TRBJ2-3
d_gene: TRBD1
CDR3aa: CASSLKGQGFTQYF
CDR3nt: TGTGCCAGCAGCTTAAAGGGACAGGGGTTTACGCAGTATTTT

v_gene: TRBV3-1/TRBV3-2
abundance: .
j_gene: TRBJ1-4
d_gene: TRBD1
CDR3aa: CASSPFRTGANEKLFF
CDR3nt: TGTGCCAGCAGCCCATTCCGGACAGGGGCTAATGAAAAACTGTTTTTT

v_gene: TRBV5-1
abundance: .
j_gene: TRBJ2-5
d_gene: TRBD1
CDR3aa: CASSRDPGQGYQETQYF
CDR3nt: TGCGCCAGCAGCAGGGACCCGGGACAGGGGTACCAAGAGACCCAGTACTTC

v_gene: TRBV19
abundance: .
j_gene: TRBJ2-6
d_gene: TRBD2
CDR3aa: CASSTLGLASSGANVLTF
CDR3nt: TGTGCCAGTAGTACACTGGGACTAGCATCCTCTGGGGCCAACGTCCTGACTTTC

v_gene: TRBV9
abundance: once
j_gene: TRBJ2-5
d_gene: TRBD2
CDR3aa: CASSVEGGGARGPVEETQYF
CDR3nt: TGTGCCAGCAGCGTAGAAGGCGGGGGGGCCAGAGGCCCCGTCGAAGAGACCCAGTACTTC

v_gene: TRBV4-3
abundance: .
j_gene: TRBJ1-6
d_gene: .
CDR3aa: CASSQSARSSNSPLHF
CDR3nt: TGCGCCAGCAGCCAATCTGCCAGGTCCAGTAATTCACCCCTCCACTTT

v_gene: TRBV3-1/TRBV3-2
abundance: .
j_gene: TRBJ2-2
d_gene: TRBD2
CDR3aa: CASSSLAGGAGELFF
CDR3nt: TGTGCCAGCAGCTCCTTAGCGGGGGGTGCCGGGGAGCTGTTTTTT

v_gene: TRBV6-5
abundance: .
j_gene: TRBJ2-7
d_gene: TRBD1
CDR3aa: CASRRTGGFDEQYF
CDR3nt: TGTGCCAGCAGGAGGACAGGGGGCTTCGACGAGCAGTACTTC

v_gene: TRBV10-3
abundance: .
j_gene: TRBJ2-1
d_gene: TRBD2
CDR3aa: CAISESGTSVGEQFF
CDR3nt: TGTGCCATCAGTGAGTCCGGGACTAGCGTGGGTGAGCAGTTCTTC

v_gene: TRBV5-1
abundance: .
j_gene: TRBJ2-1
d_gene: TRBD2
CDR3aa: CASSSGWEGLAGVRNEQFF
CDR3nt: TGCGCCAGCAGCTCCGGGTGGGAAGGACTAGCGGGAGTTCGCAATGAGCAGTTCTTC

v_gene: TRBV15
abundance: .
j_gene: TRBJ2-7
d_gene: TRBD1
CDR3aa: CATSIRDRAYEQYF
CDR3nt: TGTGCCACCAGCATCCGGGACAGAGCCTACGAGCAGTACTTC

v_gene: TRBV10-3
abundance: .
j_gene: TRBJ2-1
d_gene: TRBD2
CDR3aa: CAISESGLAGFTYNEQFF
CDR3nt: TGTGCCATCAGTGAGTCAGGACTAGCGGGGTTCACCTACAATGAGCAGTTCTTC

v_gene: TRBV19
abundance: few
j_gene: TRBJ2-7
d_gene: TRBD2
CDR3aa: CASSISTSGSRQYF
CDR3nt: TGTGCCAGTAGTATCAGCACTAGCGGGAGTCGCCAGTACTTC

v_gene: TRBV5-1
abundance: .
j_gene: TRBJ2-1
d_gene: TRBD2
CDR3aa: CASSLASSGGAQREFF
CDR3nt: TGCGCCAGCAGCTTGGCGTCTAGCGGGGGGGCTCAGCGGGAGTTCTTC

v_gene: TRBV2
abundance: .
j_gene: TRBJ1-3
d_gene: TRBD1
CDR3aa: CASSTTGLQPKLHSGNTIYF
CDR3nt: TGTGCCAGCAGTACGACAGGGTTACAACCAAAGCTTCACTCTGGAAACACCATATATTTT

v_gene: TRBV20-1
abundance: .
j_gene: TRBJ1-2
d_gene: .
CDR3aa: CSASGQGGRGYTF
CDR3nt: TGCAGTGCTAGTGGCCAGGGAGGTAGGGGCTACACCTTC

v_gene: TRBV12-3/TRBV12-4
abundance: .
j_gene: TRBJ1-2
d_gene: TRBD1
CDR3aa: CASSGGQRWGYTF
CDR3nt: TGTGCCAGCAGTGGGGGACAGAGATGGGGCTACACCTTC

v_gene: TRBV13
abundance: .
j_gene: TRBJ2-4
d_gene: TRBD1
CDR3aa: CASSYKGTGVDLAKNIQYF
CDR3nt: TGTGCCAGCAGTTACAAAGGGACAGGAGTTGACCTAGCCAAAAACATTCAGTACTTC